The 6 T cell receptor beta chains listed next were all sequenced from one sample in a study of shared clonotypes between healthy human individuals. The assay was immunoSEQ multiplex PCR, and TCRdb's table has in-frame clones only and misses some. The sample lists about 2.3 million clones; approximately 93% were seen once. Sequencing was carried out using naive CD4+ T cells from PBMCs. Subset meaning: CD45RA+ positively selected. The receptor set was obtained from a man aged 18-30 years in good health. Some clones in this sample may be carry-over from other donors' samples.

The rearrangement joins TRBV18 to TRBJ2-7; D uncertain. The germline gives CDR1 KGHSH, CDR2 LQKENI. This CDR3 is 12 amino acids long. V lost 6 bases and J lost 3, with 9 bases in between. CDR3 loop: CASSPYLYEQYF. The CDR3 region has the DNA TGTGCCAGCTCCCCCTATCTCTACGAGCAGTACTTC.

This clone is a singleton in its sample. This chain connects TRBV29-1 to TRBJ2-1; D could derive from TRBD1 or TRBD2 (5 bases each). With 1 base removed from V and 2 bases from J, the gap between germline ends came to 9 bases. The CDR3 is made up of 14 amino acids. CDR1 is SQVTM and CDR2 is ANQGSEA in the germline V gene. The CDR3 region is CSVEAGTPYNEQFF. CDR3 DNA sequence: TGCAGCGTTGAAGCAGGGACCCCCTACAATGAGCAGTTCTTC.

A note on this clone: The junction departs from the called germline gene at one end, perhaps through a read error. This chain links TRBV28 with TRBJ2-7; D is unresolved. The CDR3 extends over 13 amino acids. Germline CDR1 reads MDHEN; CDR2 reads SYDVKM. The CDR3 spells CASMIAGSHEQYF. In DNA form, the CDR3 reads TGTGCCAGCATGATTGCTGGCTCCCACGAGCAGTACTTC.

This clone was seen once. This rearrangement joins TRBV12-5 to TRBJ1-2; D is undetermined. Trimming took 6 bases from V and 4 from J, leaving 12 bases between them. The length of the CDR3 is 13 residues. Germline V gene lookup returns CDR1 LGHNT and CDR2 FRNRAP. The CDR3 here is CASGRGEFYGYTF. CDR3 coding DNA: TGTGCTAGTGGCAGAGGAGAATTCTATGGCTACACCTTC. The variable domain in full, completed from reference TRBV12-5 and TRBJ1-2, reads DARVTQTPRHKVTEMGQEVTMRCQPILGHNTVFWYRQTMMQGLELLAYFRNRAPLDDSGMPKDRFSAEMPDATLATLKIQPSEPRDSAVYFCASGRGEFYGYTFGSGTRLTVV.

The chain employs TRBV5-1 and TRBJ2-3; TRBD2 matches 10 bases. The CDR3 sequence is 16 residues long. Unmatched junction bases numbered 7, after V lost 2 bases and J lost 4 bases. Germline V CDR1 and CDR2: SGHRS, YFSETQ. CDR3 bases: TGCGCCAGCAGCTTTGCCTTAGCGGGAGGCCCAGATACGCAGTATTTT. Translation gives CASSFALAGGPDTQYF.

V gene TRBV5-8 combines with J gene TRBJ2-1; D is unclear. Looked up from germline, CDR1 is SGHTS and CDR2 is YDEGEE. This CDR3 comprises 12 residues. The V end was cut by 4 bases, the J end by 4 bases, with 6 bases between. The CDR3 protein is CASSPLYNEQFF. In DNA form, the CDR3 reads TGTGCCAGCAGCCCTCTATACAATGAGCAGTTCTTC.